The sequence of this TCR beta chain was determined in a study of T cell repertoires in cytomegalovirus infection. Whole-study findings and limits: Dominating the ex vivo response were TCR beta clonotypes that were CMV-specific and HLA-C-restricted.

TCRdb re-derived calls from the reads in MiXCR, one entry per CDR3 protein. The sample contains 150,000 to 200,000 distinct CDR3 sequences, 7.5% to 10% of which appear only once. The table lists this clonotype with a few counts. What it binds is not known. Per the germline V gene, CDR1 is KGHDR and CDR2 is SFDVKD. The V and J ends lost 3 bases and 4 bases respectively, with 9 bases between them. CDR3 length equals 14 residues. This TCR came from a human donor in good health (CMV status not recorded). Some clones in this sample may be carry-over from other donors' samples. The rearrangement joins TRBV24-1 to TRBJ2-1; D gene uncertain. Sequencing input: PBMCs. The CDR3 DNA follows: TGTGCCACCAGTGATATGAGGAAGTACAATGAGCAGTTCTTC. Translating it yields CATSDMRKYNEQFF.